Following are 3 T cell receptor beta chains from one sample sequenced in a study of blood T cells in healthy people across ages. A second PCR, run for roughly 7 to 11 cycles, used a sample-barcoded 5' primer plus a J-beta primer mix. TCRdb independently ran MiXCR on the 5' RACE reads; one entry per CDR3 protein. This sample has hundreds of thousands of distinct CDR3 sequences, with approximately 53% found just once. Sequenced: blood. These TCRs come from a man aged 35-49 years in good health.

The CDR3 loop is CASSSWGGAQETQYF. For the CDR3, the DNA is TGTGCCAGCAGTTCTTGGGGGGGCGCCCAAGAGACCCAGTACTTC. The J gene is TRBJ2-5, the V gene TRBV28; D possibly corresponds to TRBD2 (7 bases). V shed 4 bases and J shed 1 base, with 13 bases lying between them. Germline CDR1 and CDR2: MDHEN and SYDVKM. The CDR3 runs 15 residues.

This chain joins TRBV4-1 and TRBJ2-1; 8 bases are shared with TRBD1. With 5 bases clipped from V and 2 bases from J, the junction kept 5 bases outside the gene matches. CDR3 size: 15 residues. CDR1 and CDR2 from the germline V gene are MGHRA and YSYEKL. In nucleotides, the CDR3 is TGCGCCAGCAGCTTACCGACAGGGGCCTACAATGAGCAGTTCTTC. Translation gives CASSLPTGAYNEQFF.

The chain uses TRBV18 and TRBJ1-1; 10 bases are shared with TRBD1. This CDR3 comprises 15 residues. Trimming cost V 2 bases and J 4 bases; bases outside gene matches: 4. CDR1 is KGHSH and CDR2 is LQKENI in the germline V gene. The CDR3 DNA follows: TGTGCCAGCTCACCATCCGGGACAGGGGTCACTGAAGCTTTCTTT. Translated: CASSPSGTGVTEAFF.